The 5 T cell receptor beta chains in this list originate from one sample, sequenced in a study of blood T cell repertoires in COVID-19. Profiled with immunoSEQ multiplex PCR; TCRdb holds only in-frame clones, not every one. The repertoire has about 190,000 clones, around 85% of them found once; the top ten carry roughly 3.2%. The sequencing sample was made of PBMCs or T cells enriched from blood (not recorded which). The receptors originated from a woman in her twenties or thirties who had recovered from COVID-19.

The rearrangement joins TRBV19 to TRBJ2-1, with TRBD1 as a possible D gene (6 bases). The CDR3 is 13 amino acids. Germline loops: CDR1 LNHDA, CDR2 SQIVND (reference sequence). With 10 bases removed from V and 6 bases from J, the gap between germline ends came to 16 bases. CDR3 DNA: TGTGCCACCACAGGGAAGAGACGCAATGAGCAGTTCTTC. Translating it yields CATTGKRRNEQFF.

The chain couples TRBV20-1 to TRBJ2-3; D is unclear. Germline values: CDR1 DFQATT, CDR2 SNEGSKA (reference sequence). The V end was cut by 7 bases, the J end by 5 bases, with 10 bases between. This CDR3 comprises 11 residues. CDR3 residues: CSVSIKDTQYF. The CDR3 DNA reads TGCAGTGTTAGTATTAAAGATACGCAGTATTTT.

The chain joins TRBV19 to TRBJ2-1; 7 positions match TRBD1. Germline V gene lookup returns CDR1 LNHDA and CDR2 SQIVND (reference sequence). The CDR3 covers 16 residues. V was clipped by 5 bases and J by 5 bases; unmatched bases: 12. CDR3 amino acids: CASSAPRRDSHNEQFF. In DNA, the CDR3 is TGTGCCAGTAGTGCTCCCCGCCGGGACAGCCACAATGAGCAGTTCTTC.

The CDR3 sequence is CAISESASGRGQETQYF. DNA for the CDR3: TGTGCCATCAGTGAGTCCGCTAGCGGGAGAGGGCAAGAGACCCAGTACTTC. This rearrangement joins TRBV10-3 to TRBJ2-5; TRBD2 aligns across 10 bases. V lost 0 bases to trimming and J lost 2 bases; unmatched junction nucleotides: 6. The germline CDR1 and CDR2 sequences are ENHRY and SYGVKD. This CDR3 has 17 residues.

The chain is built from TRBV15 and TRBJ1-2; 10 nucleotides line up with TRBD1. Trimming at V came to 4 bases and at J to 2 bases, leaving 10 bases not matched to a gene. Germline CDR1 is LNHNV and CDR2 is YYDKDF (reference sequence). CDR3 length: 17 residues. Here the CDR3 reads CATSTSGTGVGNYGYTF. The DNA of the CDR3 is TGTGCCACCAGCACGAGCGGGACAGGGGTCGGGAACTATGGCTACACCTTC. Filled out from reference TRBV15 and TRBJ1-2, the complete variable domain reads DAMVIQNPRYQVTQFGKPVTLSCSQTLNHNVMYWYQQKSSQAPKLLFHYYDKDFNNEADTPDNFQSRRPNTSFCFLDIRSPGLGDTAMYLCATSTSGTGVGNYGYTFGSGTRLTVV.